The 30 T cell receptor beta chains reported below all come from one sample, sequenced in a study of T cell changes during pregnancy in multiple sclerosis. Measured with immunoSEQ multiplex PCR; TCRdb has only the in-frame clones, and not every one. The data show roughly 27,000 clones, approximately 87% seen once. The sequencing here drew on CD8+ T cells from peripheral blood mononuclear cells, taken after pregnancy. These TCRs come from a female donor with multiple sclerosis, enrolled in a pregnancy study.

The V gene is TRBV5-4, the J gene TRBJ2-2, with 14 bases matching TRBD2. Per the germline V gene, CDR1 is SGHNT and CDR2 is YYREEE (reference sequence). This CDR3 is 16 amino acids long. V shed 2 bases and J 6 bases; nucleotides not matched to a gene: 3. The CDR3 sequence: CASSFRLAGGPGELFF. The CDR3 region has the DNA TGTGCCAGCAGCTTTCGACTAGCGGGGGGGCCCGGGGAGCTGTTTTTT.

This clone was seen a single time. This sample also contains other DNA sequences that code for the same CDR3. This chain uses TRBV2 with TRBJ2-2; possible D gene TRBD1, 6 bases. CDR3 length equals 15 residues. Trimming stripped 4 bases from V and 4 bases from J, with 13 bases between. Looked up from germline, CDR1 is SNHLY and CDR2 is FYNNEI. In DNA form, the CDR3 reads TGTGCCAGCAGTGTTGGACAGAGGGGCACCGGGGAGCTGTTTTTT. It translates to CASSVGQRGTGELFF.

This clone showed up just a few times. The chain is built from TRBV5-1 and TRBJ1-2, with D perhaps matching TRBD1 (6 bases). Germline assignment: CDR1 SGHRS and CDR2 YFSETQ. V was cut by 7 bases and J by 6 bases, with 22 bases left in between. The CDR3 covers 15 residues. The DNA of the CDR3 is TGCGCCAGCGGGTCCCGGGACATAGGTTTTAATGGCTACACCTTC. Translating it yields CASGSRDIGFNGYTF.

This clone came up once. J is TRBJ1-5 and V is TRBV30; unclear D gene. V was trimmed by 0 bases and J by 0 bases, leaving 9 bases between them. The CDR3 loop spans 15 amino acids. Germline V gene sequence: CDR1 GTSNPN, CDR2 SVGIG (reference sequence). CDR3 DNA sequence: TGTGCCTGGAGTGTGGGAGCTTATAGCAATCAGCCCCAGCATTTT. Residues: CAWSVGAYSNQPQHF. Full variable domain (outside the CDR3, taken from reference TRBV30 and TRBJ1-5): SQTIHQWPATLVQPVGSPLSLECTVEGTSNPNLYWYRQAAGRGLQLLFYSVGIGQISSEVPQNLSASRPQDRQFILSSKKLLLSDSGFYLCAWSVGAYSNQPQHFGDGTRLSIL.

This sequence joins TRBV4-2 and TRBJ1-5; D not resolved. The CDR3 loop spans 15 amino acids. The V end was cut by 0 bases, the J end by 8 bases, with 14 bases between. Germline loops: CDR1 LGHNA, CDR2 YNFKEQ. CDR3 in DNA: TGTGCCAGCAGCCAAGATCTAGGAGGATCTGAGCCCCAGCATTTT. Encoded protein: CASSQDLGGSEPQHF.

The sample holds one count of this clone. The rearrangement links TRBV30 to TRBJ1-1; possible D gene TRBD1, 6 bases. Trimming pared 7 bases from V and 4 bases from J, leaving 16 bases between. The CDR3 length is 13 residues. Germline V gene data show CDR1 as GTSNPN and CDR2 as SVGIG (reference sequence). For the CDR3, the DNA is TGTGCCTACAACCTGGGGGGGGCCACTGAAGCTTTCTTT. It translates to CAYNLGGATEAFF.

This clone was found once. The same CDR3 can be traced to other DNA sequences in this sample. The chain is built from TRBV5-6 and TRBJ2-7; D is uncertain. Germline CDR1 is SGHDT and CDR2 is YYEEEE. V was clipped by 0 bases and J by 3 bases, with 7 bases between them. The CDR3 covers 13 residues. CDR3 sequence reads: CASSLVLSYEQYF. The CDR3 DNA is TGTGCCAGCAGCTTGGTGCTCAGCTACGAGCAGTACTTC.

V gene TRBV30 combines with J gene TRBJ1-1; possibly TRBD1 for D (6 bases). The CDR3 covers 12 residues. The V end lost 5 bases, the J end lost 0 bases, and 7 bases lay between the germline ends. The V gene's germline CDR1 is GTSNPN and CDR2 SVGIG (reference sequence). CDR3 sequence: CAWDRMNTEAFF. The CDR3 DNA follows: TGTGCCTGGGACAGGATGAACACTGAAGCTTTCTTT.

The V and J genes are TRBV4-3 and TRBJ1-1; perhaps TRBD1 as D (6 bases). Germline assignment: CDR1 LGHNA and CDR2 YSLEER. The CDR3 totals 19 residues. The ends were cut back, 0 bases at V and 7 bases at J, with 27 bases in the middle. The CDR3 DNA reads as TGCGCCAGCAGCCAAGATCGCTTAGGGGACAACGGCGCCCTCTTTGAAGCTTTCTTT. Translation gives CASSQDRLGDNGALFEAFF.

This clone was observed once. The CDR3 nucleotides read TGTGCCAGCAGCCCCGGTAGTGGCAGGGGGCAAGAGACCCAGTACTTC. The encoded protein is CASSPGSGRGQETQYF. The chain employs TRBV7-6 and TRBJ2-5, with TRBD1 matching 7 bases. V shed 5 bases, J shed 2 bases, and the junction held 11 bases outside the gene matches. From germline, CDR1 is SGHVS and CDR2 FNYEAQ. The CDR3 spans 16 residues. Combining the CDR3 with reference TRBV7-6 and TRBJ2-5 gives the whole variable domain GAGVSQSPRYKVTKRGQDVALRCDPISGHVSLYWYRQALGQGPEFLTYFNYEAQQDKSGLPNDRFSAERPEGSISTLTIQRTEQRDSAMYRCASSPGSGRGQETQYFGPGTRLLVL.

The chain carries TRBV4-2 and TRBJ1-2; D not certain. CDR3 length equals 14 residues. Germline V gene lookup returns CDR1 LGHNA and CDR2 YNFKEQ. Trimming removed 0 bases at V and 4 bases at J, with 9 bases between. CDR3 bases: TGTGCCAGCAGCCAAGAACCTGGGAGCTATGGCTACACCTTC. It encodes CASSQEPGSYGYTF.

The rearrangement links TRBV7-9 to TRBJ2-1; tentatively, D is TRBD1 (6 bases). CDR1 and CDR2 from the germline V gene are SEHNR and FQNEAQ (reference sequence). The length of the CDR3 is 14 residues. V was trimmed by 5 bases and J by 4 bases, leaving 12 bases between them. The CDR3 region is CASSTTGAYNEQFF. The CDR3 DNA sequence: TGTGCCAGCAGCACGACAGGAGCGTACAATGAGCAGTTCTTC.

The CDR3 DNA follows: TGTGCCAGCAGTTACGCAGGGAGGGAGACCCAGTACTTC. Residues: CASSYAGRETQYF. This rearrangement joins TRBV6-5 to TRBJ2-5; tentative D call: TRBD2 (6 bases). V dropped 2 bases and J dropped 5 bases, with 9 bases sitting between them. CDR1 and CDR2 (germline): MNHEY, SVGAGI. This CDR3 is 13 amino acids long.

This chain uses TRBV6-5 with TRBJ1-1, with 9 bases fitting TRBD1. Trimming took 4 bases from V and 4 from J; bases not matched to a gene: 4. Germline loops: CDR1 MNHEY, CDR2 SVGAGI. This CDR3 contains 14 residues. CDR3 residues: CASSLHRGPTEAFF. CDR3 sequence (DNA): TGTGCCAGCAGTTTACACAGGGGGCCCACTGAAGCTTTCTTT.

The chain is built from TRBV5-5 and TRBJ2-7; maybe TRBD1 (5 bases). Looked up from germline, CDR1 is SGHKS and CDR2 is YYEKEE (reference sequence). This CDR3 has 14 amino acids. V gave up 0 bases and J gave up 4 bases, with 11 bases separating them. The CDR3 reads CASSLGSGLYEQYF. The CDR3 DNA follows: TGTGCCAGCAGCTTGGGTTCAGGGTTGTACGAGCAGTACTTC.

The V and J genes are TRBV7-9 and TRBJ1-4; the match to TRBD1 covers 10 bases. Trimming cost V 0 bases and J 7 bases; bases outside gene matches: 2. Germline CDR1 and CDR2: SEHNR and FQNEAQ (reference sequence). The CDR3 totals 15 residues. CDR3 amino acids: CASSLAWDRGEKLFF. Here the CDR3 DNA reads TGTGCCAGCAGCTTAGCCTGGGACAGGGGTGAAAAACTGTTTTTT.

This chain connects TRBV6-5 to TRBJ2-3, with D maybe TRBD1 (5 bases). CDR3 length: 16 amino acids. The ends were cut back, 0 bases at V and 2 bases at J, with 12 bases in the middle. Germline lookup yields CDR1 MNHEY and CDR2 SVGAGI. CDR3 nucleotides: TGTGCCAGCAGTTACTCTGCCGACAGCCTCACAGATACGCAGTATTTT. It yields the protein CASSYSADSLTDTQYF.

This clone appeared a single time. This rearrangement joins TRBV5-6 to TRBJ2-7; maybe TRBD2 (6 bases). V lost 2 bases, J lost 3 bases, and 12 bases lay in between. The germline V gene has CDR1 SGHDT and CDR2 YYEEEE. This CDR3 region has 14 residues. CDR3 in amino acids: CASSFGEVSYEQYF. The CDR3 nucleotides are TGTGCCAGCAGCTTCGGGGAGGTCAGCTACGAGCAGTACTTC.

V is TRBV7-9 and J is TRBJ1-2, with a weak D call TRBD1 (5 bases). The V gene's germline CDR1 is SEHNR and CDR2 FQNEAQ (reference sequence). Trimming took off 1 base at V and 2 bases at J, with 8 bases between the two ends. The CDR3 contains 14 residues. CDR3: CASSLVDSNYGYTF. CDR3 in DNA: TGTGCCAGCAGCTTAGTTGACAGCAACTATGGCTACACCTTC.

The chain is built from TRBV4-1 and TRBJ2-1; weak D call: TRBD1 (6 bases). Germline CDR1 reads MGHRA; CDR2 reads YSYEKL. This CDR3 comprises 14 residues. Trimming shortened V by 5 bases and J by 4 bases, and 12 bases separated the two germline ends. The CDR3 here is CASSSRGQYNEQFF. In DNA form, the CDR3 reads TGCGCCAGCAGCTCCCGAGGACAGTACAATGAGCAGTTCTTC.

The chain recombines TRBV5-1 with TRBJ1-1, with D possibly matching TRBD1 (6 bases). Trimming cost V 4 bases and J 0 bases, with 13 bases left between them. Germline V gene lookup returns CDR1 SGHRS and CDR2 YFSETQ. The CDR3 totals 15 residues. The CDR3 reads CASSPWRTVNTEAFF. In DNA form, the CDR3 reads TGCGCCAGCAGCCCCTGGCGGACAGTGAACACTGAAGCTTTCTTT.

This chain joins TRBV10-2 and TRBJ2-5; no reliable D call. The CDR3 spans 13 residues. Germline CDR1 WSHSY, CDR2 SAAADI. V was trimmed by 7 bases and J by 5 bases, leaving 14 bases between them. The CDR3 nucleotides read TGCGCCAGCAACTGGAGCCCCGGGGAGACCCAGTACTTC. This gives the protein CASNWSPGETQYF.

Relative to its sample, this clone is medium-sized. The chain joins TRBV4-2 to TRBJ1-1; possibly TRBD1 for D (6 bases). The CDR3 runs to 15 residues. V was pared by 4 bases and J by 5 bases, with 17 bases between. From germline, CDR1 is LGHNA and CDR2 YNFKEQ. The CDR3 DNA is TGTGCCAGCAGCCGATCCCAGGAGGGGGGGACTGAAGCTTTCTTT. Translation: CASSRSQEGGTEAFF.

The rearrangement uses TRBV23-1 and TRBJ1-5; 8 bases match TRBD1. TRBV23-1 qualifies as an ORF whose function is uncertain. This CDR3 has 16 amino acids. V shed 5 bases, J shed 0 bases, and the junction held 6 bases outside the gene matches. The CDR3 DNA is TGCGCCAGCAGTGGACAGGGCCTATATAGCAATCAGCCCCAGCATTTT. It is translated as CASSGQGLYSNQPQHF.

This chain uses TRBV6-1 with TRBJ1-6, with no clear D. Germline V gene data show CDR1 as MNHNS and CDR2 as SASEGT. V gave up 8 bases and J gave up 9 bases, with 20 bases separating them. This CDR3 comprises 15 residues. DNA of the CDR3: TGTGCCAGCGGTACCACCACGGGTCCACGTTCACCCCTCCACTTT. Its translation is CASGTTTGPRSPLHF.

The CDR3 DNA sequence: TGCGCCAGCAGCCAAGGTCCGGGAGGGAATGAGCAGTTCTTC. Translation: CASSQGPGGNEQFF. The chain couples TRBV4-1 to TRBJ2-1, with 8 nucleotides matching TRBD2. The trim removed 1 base at V and 7 bases at J, leaving 3 bases unmatched. This CDR3 has 14 amino acids. The germline V gene encodes CDR1 MGHRA and CDR2 YSYEKL.

The chain employs TRBV5-4 and TRBJ1-1; D gene ambiguous. The CDR3 length is 13 residues. CDR1 and CDR2 (germline): SGHNT, YYREEE (reference sequence). Trimming removed 1 base from V and 5 bases from J, with 9 bases in between. In DNA form, the CDR3 reads TGTGCCAGCAGCTTGCGAGGAGGGACTGAAGCTTTCTTT. It is translated as CASSLRGGTEAFF.

The chain couples TRBV19 to TRBJ1-5; D remains unclear. The germline gives CDR1 LNHDA, CDR2 SQIVND (reference sequence). The CDR3 loop spans 16 amino acids. The V end was cut by 7 bases, the J end by 4 bases, with 20 bases between. CDR3 in amino acids: CASTLGAPYKNQPQHF. The CDR3, as DNA: TGTGCCAGTACCCTAGGAGCTCCCTACAAGAATCAGCCCCAGCATTTT. Filled out from reference TRBV19 and TRBJ1-5, the complete variable domain reads DGGITQSPKYLFRKEGQNVTLSCEQNLNHDAMYWYRQDPGQGLRLIYYSQIVNDFQKGDIAEGYSVSREKKESFPLTVTSAQKNPTAFYLCASTLGAPYKNQPQHFGDGTRLSIL.

This sequence joins TRBV30 and TRBJ1-5; D gene ambiguous. Germline V gene data show CDR1 as GTSNPN and CDR2 as SVGIG (reference sequence). Trimming stripped 0 bases from V and 0 bases from J, with 6 bases between. CDR3 size: 14 residues. The CDR3 coding sequence is TGTGCCTGGAGTGTGGACTATAGCAATCAGCCCCAGCATTTT. Translated, it gives CAWSVDYSNQPQHF.

Concerning this clone itself: Other DNA sequences in the same sample also yield this CDR3. The rearrangement links TRBV5-4 to TRBJ1-4; tentatively, D is TRBD1 (5 bases). This CDR3 is built from 12 residues. CDR1 is SGHNT and CDR2 is YYREEE in the germline V gene (reference sequence). V lost 1 base to trimming and J lost 8 bases, with 6 bases between them. In DNA form, the CDR3 reads TGTGCCAGCAGCTTGAGGGGAGAAAAACTGTTTTTT. Its protein product is CASSLRGEKLFF.